This T cell receptor beta chain is from a study of CD8+CD57+ T cells in acquired aplastic anemia. Turning to the study itself: Mean yield of DNA from sorted CD4+ and CD8+ cells was 3 to 3.5 ug.

TCR beta VDJ combinations and CDR3 sequences were profiled from genomic DNA. TCRdb re-called the reads with MiXCR, one entry per CDR3 protein. Of roughly 420,000 distinct CDR3 sequences in the sample, roughly 64% were seen once. Points from the study as a whole: No significant difference in CD8+ Simpson's diversity was found between patients and controls.

Per germline, CDR1 LGHNA and CDR2 YSLEER. The junction had 3 bases not matched to a gene; V was cut back by 2 bases and J by 4 bases. The CDR3 sequence is 14 residues long. In this sample, this clonotype turned up many times. Its specificity is unknown. This TCR derives from a human donor in good health, serving as a control. This sequence joins TRBV4-3 and TRBJ1-1; 8 nucleotides line up with TRBD1. The sequenced material came from sorted CD4+, CD8+, or CD8+CD57+ T cells (not recorded which) from PBMCs. The CDR3 DNA reads as TGCGCCAGCAGCCAACAAGACAGGGGCACTGAAGCTTTCTTT. Protein sequence: CASSQQDRGTEAFF.